The 8 T cell receptor beta chains presented below share a single source sample, sequenced in a study of control samples from healthy donors and cancer patients. TCRdb's table, derived via immunoSEQ multiplex PCR, lists solely in-frame clones and lacks some. This sample has around 52,000 clones, with about 91% found just once. The sequenced sample consisted of PBMCs. These receptors were collected from a young man with colorectal cancer.

The chain joins TRBV5-6 to TRBJ2-1, with D possibly matching TRBD1 (6 bases). V lost 0 bases and J 5 bases, leaving 15 bases between the germline ends. Germline V gene data show CDR1 as SGHDT and CDR2 as YYEEEE. This CDR3 region has 16 residues. The CDR3 loop reads CASSLADSNYDNEQFF. As DNA, the CDR3 is TGTGCCAGCAGCTTGGCGGACAGTAACTATGACAATGAGCAGTTCTTC.

V gene TRBV19 combines with J gene TRBJ1-1; perhaps TRBD1 as D (5 bases). V was shortened by 3 bases and J by 1 base, with 9 bases between the two germline ends. Germline V gives CDR1 LNHDA, CDR2 SQIVND (reference sequence). CDR3 size: 14 residues. The CDR3 reads CASSMGQGNTEAFF. Written as DNA, the CDR3 is TGTGCCAGTAGTATGGGGCAGGGGAACACTGAAGCTTTCTTT.

Here the CDR3 DNA reads TGTGCCAGCAACCACAGTGAAGCTTTCTTT. Encoded protein: CASNHSEAFF. The chain is built from TRBV12-3 or TRBV12-4 and TRBJ1-1, with D hard to call. This CDR3 contains 10 residues. V was pared by 7 bases and J by 7 bases, with 7 bases between.

V and J are TRBV19 and TRBJ2-1; D is possibly TRBD1 or TRBD2 (5 bases each). The germline V gene encodes CDR1 LNHDA and CDR2 SQIVND (reference sequence). V lost 4 bases and J 0 bases, leaving 7 bases between the germline ends. CDR3 length: 14 residues. The CDR3 region has the DNA TGTGCCAGTAGTACAGGGAGCTCCTACAATGAGCAGTTCTTC. Its translation is CASSTGSSYNEQFF. The variable domain in full, with the rest retrieved from reference TRBV19 and TRBJ2-1, is DGGITQSPKYLFRKEGQNVTLSCEQNLNHDAMYWYRQDPGQGLRLIYYSQIVNDFQKGDIAEGYSVSREKKESFPLTVTSAQKNPTAFYLCASSTGSSYNEQFFGPGTRLTVL.

This clone was detected only once. V is TRBV5-4 and J is TRBJ1-1; 10 bases are a match to TRBD1. The CDR3 sequence is 13 residues long. V shed 4 bases, J shed 6 bases, and the junction held 3 bases outside the gene matches. Germline V gene lookup returns CDR1 SGHNT and CDR2 YYREEE (reference sequence). CDR3 nucleotides: TGTGCCAGCAGCCGACAGGGGGCCTCTGAAGCTTTCTTT. Its translation: CASSRQGASEAFF.

The V gene is TRBV5-1, the J gene TRBJ2-1; maybe TRBD1 (6 bases). The CDR3 covers 18 residues. The germline gives CDR1 SGHRS, CDR2 YFSETQ. Trimming took off 4 bases at V and 0 bases at J, with 20 bases between the two ends. The CDR3 DNA reads TGCGCCAGCAGCCGCAACACCGGGACACAGAGCTCCTACAATGAGCAGTTCTTC. This gives the protein CASSRNTGTQSSYNEQFF.

The genes are TRBV7-2 and TRBJ1-5; tentatively, D is TRBD1 (5 bases). Germline V gives CDR1 SGHTA, CDR2 FQGNSA. Trimming took off 1 base at V and 0 bases at J, with 16 bases between the two ends. This CDR3 is 18 amino acids long. The CDR3 DNA is TGTGCCAGCAGCTTAGTCCCCCTCAGGGATGGTAGCAATCAGCCCCAGCATTTT. It encodes CASSLVPLRDGSNQPQHF.

The V and J genes are TRBV7-2 and TRBJ1-4; D is unclear. Germline V CDR1 and CDR2: SGHTA, FQGNSA. V was trimmed by 1 base and J by 5 bases, leaving 14 bases between them. The CDR3 is made up of 16 amino acids. The CDR3 DNA sequence: TGTGCCAGCAGCTTAGTGGTAGGGCAGCCGAATGAAAAACTGTTTTTT. This gives the protein CASSLVVGQPNEKLFF.